The next 14 T cell receptor beta chains were all read from a single sample in a study of shared T cell receptors in the human thymus. Using immunoSEQ multiplex PCR, the repertoire was profiled, and TCRdb retains in-frame clones only, with some absent. This table has about 660,000 clones, about 89% appearing once. The sample also formed part of further work on human thymus T cells.

The sequencing sample was made of thymocytes. The receptors shown here come from a boy in the first two years of life with a congenital heart defect.

The chain has TRBV7-2 and TRBJ1-2; D is possibly TRBD1 (6 bases). V lost 1 base and J 0 bases, leaving 9 bases between the germline ends. The CDR3 contains 15 residues. Germline values: CDR1 SGHTA, CDR2 FQGNSA. CDR3 loop: CASSLGTDTNYGYTF. In DNA form, the CDR3 reads TGTGCCAGCAGCTTAGGGACAGACACTAACTATGGCTACACCTTC.

This chain links TRBV28 with TRBJ1-4; a weak D match, TRBD1 (6 bases). In germline, CDR1 is MDHEN, CDR2 SYDVKM. The CDR3 totals 15 residues. V gave up 5 bases and J gave up 2 bases, with 12 bases separating them. CDR3 amino acids: CASSPHRATNEKLFF. CDR3 sequence (DNA): TGTGCCAGCAGTCCCCACAGGGCCACTAATGAAAAACTGTTTTTT.

In its sample, this clone was seen a few times. The V gene is TRBV18, the J gene TRBJ1-3, with unresolved D. Germline V gene lookup returns CDR1 KGHSH and CDR2 LQKENI. Trimming pared 6 bases from V and 0 bases from J, leaving 15 bases between. CDR3 length equals 16 residues. The CDR3 loop reads CASSVGRSRSGNTIYF. CDR3 in DNA: TGTGCCAGCTCCGTCGGGAGGAGCCGCTCTGGAAACACCATATATTTT. Full variable domain (missing parts from reference TRBV18 and TRBJ1-3): NAGVMQNPRHLVRRRGQEARLRCSPMKGHSHVYWYRQLPEEGLKFMVYLQKENIIDESGMPKERFSAEFPKEGPSILRIQQVVRGDSAAYFCASSVGRSRSGNTIYFGEGSWLTVV.

This chain uses TRBV4-1 with TRBJ2-3; the D is unclear. Germline CDR1 reads MGHRA; CDR2 reads YSYEKL. Trimming cost V 3 bases and J 5 bases, with 9 bases left between them. This CDR3 is built from 13 residues. The CDR3 protein is CASSHHRGDTQYF. For the CDR3, the DNA is TGCGCCAGCAGCCACCATAGAGGAGATACGCAGTATTTT.

This clone showed up just once. The chain is built from TRBV9 and TRBJ2-1; the match to TRBD2 covers 11 bases. V trimming: 3 bases; J trimming: 2 bases; junction bases outside the gene matches: 4. This CDR3 has 16 amino acids. Germline-derived CDR1 and CDR2 are SGDLS and YYNGEE. CDR3 residues: CASSGALAGAYNEQFF. CDR3 nucleotide sequence: TGTGCCAGCAGCGGAGCACTAGCGGGAGCCTACAATGAGCAGTTCTTC.

The V gene is TRBV7-9, the J gene TRBJ2-1; 8 bases fit TRBD2. Per the germline V gene, CDR1 is SEHNR and CDR2 is FQNEAQ (reference sequence). V shed 2 bases, J shed 6 bases, and the junction held 12 bases outside the gene matches. The CDR3 is made up of 17 amino acids. CDR3 in DNA: TGTGCCAGCAGCTTAAAGAAGCGGGAGTTTTTAGGCAATGAGCAGTTCTTC. Encoded protein: CASSLKKREFLGNEQFF.

This chain connects TRBV6-1 to TRBJ1-6; 9 bases fit TRBD1. This CDR3 is built from 13 residues. Germline V CDR1 and CDR2: MNHNS, SASEGT. V lost 11 bases and J lost 7; bases outside the gene matches: 6. The CDR3 sequence: CAGGQGLNSPLHF. CDR3 nucleotide sequence: TGTGCCGGGGGACAGGGATTAAATTCACCCCTCCACTTT.

The chain combines TRBV28 with TRBJ1-5, with D unclear. Germline V lookup: CDR1 MDHEN, CDR2 SYDVKM. The germline V and J ends were trimmed by 6 bases and 6 bases, with 12 bases remaining between them. The CDR3 spans 13 residues. The CDR3 region has the DNA TGTGCCAGCAGAAAAGTGCGTAGTCAGCCCCAGCATTTT. It yields the protein CASRKVRSQPQHF.

The gene calls are TRBV6-6 and TRBJ2-7; 9 bases line up with TRBD2. The length of the CDR3 is 16 residues. V lost 2 bases and J lost 2; bases outside the gene matches: 7. CDR1 is MNHNY and CDR2 is SVGAGI in the germline V gene (reference sequence). CDR3 sequence: CASSYLALAGTYEQYF. CDR3 DNA sequence: TGTGCCAGCAGTTACCTGGCGCTAGCGGGGACCTACGAGCAGTACTTC.

The chain employs TRBV5-1 and TRBJ2-1, with TRBD2 matching 13 bases. The CDR3 length is 19 residues. J gave up 0 bases and V 2 bases, and 8 bases lay outside the gene matches. Germline-derived CDR1 and CDR2 are SGHRS and YFSETQ. This CDR3 is CASSFFPLAGGSSYNEQFF. CDR3 DNA sequence: TGCGCCAGCAGCTTTTTCCCACTAGCGGGGGGGAGCTCCTACAATGAGCAGTTCTTC.

The J gene is TRBJ2-1, the V gene TRBV28, with D unclear. V was trimmed by 2 bases and J by 6 bases, leaving 5 bases between them. This CDR3 is 12 amino acids long. Germline loops: CDR1 MDHEN, CDR2 SYDVKM. Written as DNA, the CDR3 is TGTGCCAGCAGTTTACAGTTCAATGAGCAGTTCTTC. Its translation is CASSLQFNEQFF.

This clone was detected only once. CDR3 loop: CASSLTSVRSYNEQFF. The CDR3 DNA reads as TGTGCCAGCAGCTTAACTAGCGTAAGATCCTACAATGAGCAGTTCTTC. The chain has TRBV7-2 and TRBJ2-1, with 7 bases aligning to TRBD2. The V and J ends lost 2 bases and 1 base, in that order; junction bases with no gene match: 5. The CDR3 runs to 16 residues. Germline assignment: CDR1 SGHTA and CDR2 FQGNSA.

The rearrangement joins TRBV6-1 to TRBJ2-7; TRBD1 might be the D (5 bases). This CDR3 region has 16 residues. The V end was cut by 2 bases, the J end by 0 bases, with 14 bases between. Germline V lookup: CDR1 MNHNS, CDR2 SASEGT. The CDR3 here is CASSERTIGPSYEQYF. CDR3 DNA: TGTGCCAGCAGTGAACGGACAATAGGGCCCTCCTACGAGCAGTACTTC.

V and J are TRBV28 and TRBJ1-3, with D unresolved. Germline CDR1 MDHEN, CDR2 SYDVKM. This CDR3 has 16 amino acids. V dropped 2 bases and J dropped 2 bases, with 13 bases sitting between them. The CDR3 sequence: CASSLIRVAAGNTIYF. CDR3 sequence (DNA): TGTGCCAGCAGTTTAATTCGGGTAGCAGCTGGAAACACCATATATTTT. Using reference TRBV28 and TRBJ1-3 for the parts outside the CDR3, the full variable domain is DVKVTQSSRYLVKRTGEKVFLECVQDMDHENMFWYRQDPGLGLRLIYFSYDVKMKEKGDIPEGYSVSREKKERFSLILESASTNQTSMYLCASSLIRVAAGNTIYFGEGSWLTVV.